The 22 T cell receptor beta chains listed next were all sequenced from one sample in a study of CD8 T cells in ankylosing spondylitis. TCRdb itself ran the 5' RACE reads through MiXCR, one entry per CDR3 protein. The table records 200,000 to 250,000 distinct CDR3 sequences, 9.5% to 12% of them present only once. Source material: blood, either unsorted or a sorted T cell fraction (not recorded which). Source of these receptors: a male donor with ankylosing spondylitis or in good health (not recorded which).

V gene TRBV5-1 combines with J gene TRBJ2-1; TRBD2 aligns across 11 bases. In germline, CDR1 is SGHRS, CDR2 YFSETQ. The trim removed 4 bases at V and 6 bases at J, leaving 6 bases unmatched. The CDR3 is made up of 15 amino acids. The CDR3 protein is CASSSLAGGSNEQFF. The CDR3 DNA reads TGCGCCAGCAGCAGCCTAGCGGGGGGTTCCAATGAGCAGTTCTTC. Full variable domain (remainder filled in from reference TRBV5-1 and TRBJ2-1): KAGVTQTPRYLIKTRGQQVTLSCSPISGHRSVSWYQQTPGQGLQFLFEYFSETQRNKGNFPGRFSGRQFSNSRSEMNVSTLELGDSALYLCASSSLAGGSNEQFFGPGTRLTVL.

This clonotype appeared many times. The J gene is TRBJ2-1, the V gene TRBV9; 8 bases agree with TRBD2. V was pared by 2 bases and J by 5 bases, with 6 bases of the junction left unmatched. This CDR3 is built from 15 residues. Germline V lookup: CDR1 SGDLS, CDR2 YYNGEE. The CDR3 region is CASSVGTRVHNEQFF. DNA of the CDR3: TGTGCCAGCAGCGTCGGGACTAGGGTCCACAATGAGCAGTTCTTC. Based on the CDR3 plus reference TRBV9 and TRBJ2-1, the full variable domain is DSGVTQTPKHLITATGQRVTLRCSPRSGDLSVYWYQQSLDQGLQFLIQYYNGEERAKGNILERFSAQQFPDLHSELNLSSLELGDSALYFCASSVGTRVHNEQFFGPGTRLTVL.

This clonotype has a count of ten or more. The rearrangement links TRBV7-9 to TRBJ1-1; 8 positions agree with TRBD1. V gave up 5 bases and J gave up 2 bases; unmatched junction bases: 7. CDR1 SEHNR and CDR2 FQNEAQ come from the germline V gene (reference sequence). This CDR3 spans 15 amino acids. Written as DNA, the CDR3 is TGTGCCAGCAGCACATGGGGACAGGTAAACACTGAAGCTTTCTTT. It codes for CASSTWGQVNTEAFF.

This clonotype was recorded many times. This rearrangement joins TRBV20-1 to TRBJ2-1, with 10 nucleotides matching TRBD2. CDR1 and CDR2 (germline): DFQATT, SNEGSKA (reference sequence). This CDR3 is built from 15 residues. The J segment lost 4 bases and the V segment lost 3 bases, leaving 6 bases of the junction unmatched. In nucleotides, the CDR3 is TGCAGTGCTAGGAATCTAGCGGGAGAATACAATGAGCAGTTCTTC. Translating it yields CSARNLAGEYNEQFF.

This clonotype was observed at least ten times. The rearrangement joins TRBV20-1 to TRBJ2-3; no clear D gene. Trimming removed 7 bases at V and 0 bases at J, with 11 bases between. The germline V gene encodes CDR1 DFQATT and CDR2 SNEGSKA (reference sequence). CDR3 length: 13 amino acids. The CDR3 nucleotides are TGCAGTGTTTCTGCCTCTAGCACAGATACGCAGTATTTT. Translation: CSVSASSTDTQYF.

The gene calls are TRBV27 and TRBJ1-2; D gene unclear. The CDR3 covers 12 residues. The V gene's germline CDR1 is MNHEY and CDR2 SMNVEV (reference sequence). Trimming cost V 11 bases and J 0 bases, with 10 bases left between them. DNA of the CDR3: TGTGCCGGACCGAGGCCTAACTATGGCTACACCTTC. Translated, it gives CAGPRPNYGYTF.

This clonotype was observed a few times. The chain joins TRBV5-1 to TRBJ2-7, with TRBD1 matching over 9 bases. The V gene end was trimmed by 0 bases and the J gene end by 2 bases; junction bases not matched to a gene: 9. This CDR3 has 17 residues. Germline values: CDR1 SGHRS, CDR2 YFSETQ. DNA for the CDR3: TGCGCCAGCAGCTTGGGAAACAGGGGGCTTACCGCCTACGAGCAGTACTTC. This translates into CASSLGNRGLTAYEQYF.

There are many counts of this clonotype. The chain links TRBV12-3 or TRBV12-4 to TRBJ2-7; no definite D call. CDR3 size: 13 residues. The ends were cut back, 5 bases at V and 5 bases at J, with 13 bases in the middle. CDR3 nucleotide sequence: TGTGCCAGCAGTGCCAATCCTCACGACGAGCAGTACTTC. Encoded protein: CASSANPHDEQYF.

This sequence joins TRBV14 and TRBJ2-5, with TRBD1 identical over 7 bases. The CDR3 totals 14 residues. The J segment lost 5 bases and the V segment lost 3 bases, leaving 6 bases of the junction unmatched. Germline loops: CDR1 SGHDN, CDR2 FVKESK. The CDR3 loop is CASSQRQGDETQYF. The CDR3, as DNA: TGTGCCAGCAGCCAGAGACAGGGAGATGAGACCCAGTACTTC.

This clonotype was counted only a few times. The CDR3 nucleotides are TGCAGTGCTAGCGGAAATAGCAATCAGCCCCAGCATTTT. The encoded protein is CSASGNSNQPQHF. The rearrangement joins TRBV20-1 to TRBJ1-5; D call uncertain. The CDR3 loop spans 13 amino acids. Trimming left V 3 bases short and J 0 bases short, with 6 bases between. Germline V CDR1 and CDR2: DFQATT, SNEGSKA (reference sequence).

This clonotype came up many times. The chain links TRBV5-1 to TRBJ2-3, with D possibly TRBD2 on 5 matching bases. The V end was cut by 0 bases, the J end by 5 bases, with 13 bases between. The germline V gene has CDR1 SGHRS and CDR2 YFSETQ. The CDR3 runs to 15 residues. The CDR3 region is CASSLVIEGLDTQYF. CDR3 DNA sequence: TGCGCCAGCAGCTTGGTTATAGAGGGTTTAGATACGCAGTATTTT.

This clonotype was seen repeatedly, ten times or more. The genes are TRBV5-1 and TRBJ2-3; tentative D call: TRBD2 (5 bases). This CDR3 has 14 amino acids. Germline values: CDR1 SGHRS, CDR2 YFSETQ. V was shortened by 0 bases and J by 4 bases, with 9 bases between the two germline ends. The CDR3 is CASSLGGIADTQYF. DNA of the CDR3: TGCGCCAGCAGCTTGGGAGGGATCGCAGATACGCAGTATTTT.

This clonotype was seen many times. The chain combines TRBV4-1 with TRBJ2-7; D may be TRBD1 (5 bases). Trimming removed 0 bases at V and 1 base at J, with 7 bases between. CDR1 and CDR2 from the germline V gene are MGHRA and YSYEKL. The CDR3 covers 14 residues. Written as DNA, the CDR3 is TGCGCCAGCAGCCAAGAAGGGGTTTCCTACGAGCAGTACTTC. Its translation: CASSQEGVSYEQYF.

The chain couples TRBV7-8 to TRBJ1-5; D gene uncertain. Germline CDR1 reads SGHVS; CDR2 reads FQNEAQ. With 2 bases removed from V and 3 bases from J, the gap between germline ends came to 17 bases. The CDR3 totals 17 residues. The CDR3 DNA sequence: TGTGCCAGCAGCTTAATGGGCAGAACAGTACCCAATCAGCCCCAGCATTTT. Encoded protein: CASSLMGRTVPNQPQHF. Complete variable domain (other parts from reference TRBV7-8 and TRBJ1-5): GAGVSQSPRYKVAKRGQDVALRCDPISGHVSLFWYQQALGQGPEFLTYFQNEAQLDKSGLPSDRFFAERPEGSVSTLKIQRTQQEDSAVYLCASSLMGRTVPNQPQHFGDGTRLSIL.

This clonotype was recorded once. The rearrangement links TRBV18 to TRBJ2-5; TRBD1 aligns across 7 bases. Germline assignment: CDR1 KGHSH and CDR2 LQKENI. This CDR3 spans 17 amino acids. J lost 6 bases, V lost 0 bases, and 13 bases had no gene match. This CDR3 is CASSPPLGQVGEKTQYF. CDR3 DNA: TGTGCCAGCTCACCACCTCTAGGACAGGTGGGAGAGAAGACCCAGTACTTC.

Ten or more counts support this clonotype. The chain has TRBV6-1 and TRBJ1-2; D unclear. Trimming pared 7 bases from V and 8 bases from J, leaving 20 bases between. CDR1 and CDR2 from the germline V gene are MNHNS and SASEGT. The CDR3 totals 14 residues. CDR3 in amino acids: CASNPQGSIEGYTF. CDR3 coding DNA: TGTGCCAGCAACCCTCAAGGAAGTATCGAGGGCTACACCTTC.

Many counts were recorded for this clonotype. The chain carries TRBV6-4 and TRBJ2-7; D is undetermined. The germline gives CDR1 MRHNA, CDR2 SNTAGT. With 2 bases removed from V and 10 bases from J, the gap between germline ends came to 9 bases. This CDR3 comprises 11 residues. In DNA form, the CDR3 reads TGTGCCAGCAGTGACGGCCTTGCACAGTACTTC. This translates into CASSDGLAQYF.

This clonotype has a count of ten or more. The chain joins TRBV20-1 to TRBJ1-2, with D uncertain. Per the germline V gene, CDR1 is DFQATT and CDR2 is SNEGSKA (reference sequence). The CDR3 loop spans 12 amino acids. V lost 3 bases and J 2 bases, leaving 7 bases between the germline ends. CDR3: CSASGQNYGYTF. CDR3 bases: TGCAGTGCTAGTGGTCAGAACTATGGCTACACCTTC.

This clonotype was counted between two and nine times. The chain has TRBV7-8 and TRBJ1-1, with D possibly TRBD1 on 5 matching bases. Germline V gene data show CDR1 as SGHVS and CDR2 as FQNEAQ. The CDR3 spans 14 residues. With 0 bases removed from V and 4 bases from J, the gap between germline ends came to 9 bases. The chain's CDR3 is CASSLAGGGTEAFF. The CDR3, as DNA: TGTGCCAGCAGCTTAGCCGGGGGGGGCACTGAAGCTTTCTTT.

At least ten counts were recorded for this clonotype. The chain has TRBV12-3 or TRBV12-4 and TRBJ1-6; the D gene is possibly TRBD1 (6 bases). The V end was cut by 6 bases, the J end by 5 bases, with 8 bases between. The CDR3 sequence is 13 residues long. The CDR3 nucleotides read TGTGCCAGCAGAGGACAGAATAATTCACCCCTCCACTTT. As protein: CASRGQNNSPLHF.

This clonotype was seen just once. This CDR3 is CASSPTDRAGELFF. CDR3 DNA: TGTGCCAGCAGCCCAACCGACAGGGCCGGGGAGCTGTTTTTT. This rearrangement joins TRBV3-1 to TRBJ2-2; TRBD1 aligns across 7 bases. The CDR3 covers 14 residues. J gave up 6 bases and V 4 bases, and 5 bases lay outside the gene matches. Germline CDR1 and CDR2: LGHDT and YNNKEL (reference sequence).

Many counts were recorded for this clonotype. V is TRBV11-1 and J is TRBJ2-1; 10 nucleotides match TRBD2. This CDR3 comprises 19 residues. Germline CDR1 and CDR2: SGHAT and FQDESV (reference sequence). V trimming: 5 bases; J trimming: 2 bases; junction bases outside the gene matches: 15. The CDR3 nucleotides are TGTGCCAGCAGCCTAGGCCAAAGCGGGAGGGCCTTGACCTACAATGAGCAGTTCTTC. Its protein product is CASSLGQSGRALTYNEQFF.